These 29 T cell receptor beta chains came from one sample sequenced in a study of blood T cell repertoires in COVID-19. Using immunoSEQ multiplex PCR, the repertoire was profiled, and TCRdb retains in-frame clones only, with some absent. Of under 200,000 clones detected, roughly 88% appear once; the ten largest clones hold about 5.3%. Sequencing input: peripheral blood. These receptors were collected from a man between 18 and 29 years old with COVID-19, enrolled during active disease.

The chain is built from TRBV6-2 or TRBV6-3 and TRBJ1-1, with 8 bases identical to TRBD1. Germline lookup yields CDR1 MNHEY and CDR2 SVGEGT. V was clipped by 2 bases and J by 2 bases; unmatched bases: 4. This CDR3 has 15 amino acids. The CDR3 sequence is CASSYRAGGNTEAFF. The DNA of the CDR3 is TGTGCCAGCAGTTACAGGGCAGGGGGCAACACTGAAGCTTTCTTT.

This clone was detected once. The chain employs TRBV24-1 and TRBJ2-2; tentative D call: TRBD2 (5 bases). Germline-derived CDR1 and CDR2 are KGHDR and SFDVKD. With 0 bases removed from V and 6 bases from J, the gap between germline ends came to 16 bases. CDR3 length: 17 amino acids. CDR3 loop: CATSDLNWESEAGELFF. The CDR3 nucleotides read TGTGCCACCAGTGATTTGAACTGGGAGTCGGAGGCCGGGGAGCTGTTTTTT.

This chain links TRBV27 with TRBJ1-2, with 7 positions matching TRBD1. Germline lookup yields CDR1 MNHEY and CDR2 SMNVEV (reference sequence). CDR3 length equals 15 residues. The V and J ends lost 2 bases and 8 bases, in that order; junction bases with no gene match: 11. The CDR3 here is CASSLKMRGLWGYTF. The CDR3 DNA sequence: TGTGCCAGCAGTTTAAAAATGAGGGGGCTATGGGGCTACACCTTC.

The V gene is TRBV19, the J gene TRBJ1-2; 9 bases are shared with TRBD1. V was clipped by 4 bases and J by 2 bases; unmatched bases: 2. Germline lookup yields CDR1 LNHDA and CDR2 SQIVND (reference sequence). The CDR3 is made up of 14 amino acids. The CDR3 DNA follows: TGTGCCAGTAGTAACAGGGGGCTCAACTATGGCTACACCTTC. The encoded protein is CASSNRGLNYGYTF. Together with reference TRBV19 and TRBJ1-2, the CDR3 gives the full variable domain: DGGITQSPKYLFRKEGQNVTLSCEQNLNHDAMYWYRQDPGQGLRLIYYSQIVNDFQKGDIAEGYSVSREKKESFPLTVTSAQKNPTAFYLCASSNRGLNYGYTFGSGTRLTVV.

This clone was recorded once. The gene calls are TRBV30 and TRBJ2-1; weak D call: TRBD2 (6 bases). Germline CDR1 reads GTSNPN; CDR2 reads SVGIG (reference sequence). The ends were cut back, 5 bases at V and 6 bases at J, with 20 bases in the middle. The CDR3 consists of 15 residues. Here the CDR3 DNA reads TGTGCCTGGGACCTGGGACTCCTCCCGGCCAATGAGCAGTTCTTC. Its protein is CAWDLGLLPANEQFF.

The chain recombines TRBV10-3 with TRBJ2-1; 12 bases are a match to TRBD2. This CDR3 has 15 residues. Germline V gene data show CDR1 as ENHRY and CDR2 as SYGVKD. With 6 bases clipped from V and 3 bases from J, the junction kept 3 bases outside the gene matches. CDR3 bases: TGTGCCATCAGGGGGACTAGCGGGTTCTACAATGAGCAGTTCTTC. Translating gives CAIRGTSGFYNEQFF.

The chain links TRBV28 to TRBJ1-2; no definite D call. CDR1 is MDHEN and CDR2 is SYDVKM in the germline V gene. With 2 bases removed from V and 8 bases from J, the gap between germline ends came to 12 bases. The length of the CDR3 is 13 residues. The CDR3 nucleotides are TGTGCCAGCAGTTTAGAGGTAGCGGAAGGCTACACCTTC. This codes for CASSLEVAEGYTF.

This sequence joins TRBV27 and TRBJ2-1, with a possible D match to TRBD2 (6 bases). There are 12 residues in the CDR3. Per germline, CDR1 MNHEY and CDR2 SMNVEV (reference sequence). V lost 2 bases to trimming and J lost 9 bases, with 8 bases between them. DNA for the CDR3: TGTGCCAGCAGTTTAGCGGGACTTGAGCAGTTCTTC. It codes for CASSLAGLEQFF.

CDR3 in amino acids: CASRQDSYGYTF. As DNA, the CDR3 is TGTGCCAGTAGGCAGGATTCCTATGGCTACACCTTC. The chain links TRBV19 to TRBJ1-2; D uncertain. CDR3 size: 12 residues. Germline V gene sequence: CDR1 LNHDA, CDR2 SQIVND (reference sequence). V lost 6 bases and J lost 4, with 9 bases in between.

This chain connects TRBV5-1 to TRBJ1-4; 9 bases align to TRBD1. V dropped 4 bases and J dropped 8; count of bases not matched to a gene: 6. Germline CDR1 and CDR2: SGHRS and YFSETQ. The CDR3 consists of 14 residues. The CDR3 loop reads CASSATGGIEKLFF. The CDR3 nucleotides are TGCGCCAGCAGCGCGACAGGGGGTATAGAAAAACTGTTTTTT.

The rearrangement links TRBV28 to TRBJ2-7; 8 bases agree with TRBD1. Germline V gene data show CDR1 as MDHEN and CDR2 as SYDVKM. This CDR3 spans 12 amino acids. The J segment lost 4 bases and the V segment lost 6 bases, leaving 2 bases of the junction unmatched. The CDR3 loop reads CASRRQGYEQYF. The DNA of the CDR3 is TGTGCCAGCAGGAGACAGGGGTACGAGCAGTACTTC.

V gene TRBV13 combines with J gene TRBJ1-1; TRBD1 matches at 7 bases. The CDR3 totals 16 residues. J lost 4 bases, V lost 5 bases, and 13 bases had no gene match. Per germline, CDR1 PRHDT and CDR2 FYEKMQ (reference sequence). The CDR3: CASSHRTGLLGTEAFF. DNA for the CDR3: TGTGCCAGCAGCCACCGGACAGGATTACTGGGCACTGAAGCTTTCTTT.

The V and J genes are TRBV7-9 and TRBJ2-7, with TRBD1 identical over 10 bases. V was clipped by 3 bases and J by 3 bases; unmatched bases: 2. The CDR3 has 14 residues. Germline CDR1 SEHNR, CDR2 FQNEAQ (reference sequence). The chain's CDR3 is CASSFRDRGYEQYF. As DNA, the CDR3 is TGTGCCAGCAGCTTCAGGGACAGGGGCTACGAGCAGTACTTC.

This chain connects TRBV19 to TRBJ1-5; the D is unclear. Trimming removed 5 bases from V and 4 bases from J, with 12 bases in between. The CDR3 is made up of 14 amino acids. Germline lookup yields CDR1 LNHDA and CDR2 SQIVND (reference sequence). As DNA, the CDR3 is TGTGCCAGTAGTCCCCGGGGAGCTAATCAGCCCCAGCATTTT. Its protein is CASSPRGANQPQHF.

This rearrangement joins TRBV10-3 to TRBJ2-2; TRBD2 might be the D (6 bases). Trimming removed 10 bases from V and 6 bases from J, with 15 bases in between. The CDR3 covers 13 residues. Germline CDR1 ENHRY, CDR2 SYGVKD. The CDR3 is CATGLSGPGELFF. DNA of the CDR3: TGTGCCACCGGGCTTAGCGGCCCCGGGGAGCTGTTTTTT.

The CDR3 sequence: CASSIPGGIAGGPFYSSYNEQFF. The CDR3 bases are TGTGCCAGTAGTATCCCTGGAGGGATAGCGGGAGGGCCGTTCTACAGCTCCTACAATGAGCAGTTCTTC. The V call is TRBV19, the J call TRBJ2-1, with 11 nucleotides matching TRBD2. Looked up from germline, CDR1 is LNHDA and CDR2 is SQIVND (reference sequence). The CDR3 is made up of 23 amino acids. V dropped 3 bases and J dropped 0; count of bases not matched to a gene: 22.

The chain couples TRBV9 to TRBJ2-2; 13 bases agree with TRBD2. J lost 6 bases, V lost 3 bases, and 11 bases had no gene match. Germline lookup yields CDR1 SGDLS and CDR2 YYNGEE. The CDR3 consists of 18 residues. The DNA of the CDR3 is TGTGCCAGCAGCGCCCGATCGGGGACTAGCGGGAATTCCGGGGAGCTGTTTTTT. Translated: CASSARSGTSGNSGELFF.

This chain joins TRBV6-2 or TRBV6-3 and TRBJ2-7; TRBD1 aligns across 7 bases. This CDR3 is built from 14 residues. The V and J ends lost 0 bases and 2 bases, in that order; junction bases with no gene match: 1. Germline CDR1 MNHEY, CDR2 SVGEGT. The CDR3 loop reads CASSYSGTAYEQYF. The CDR3 DNA reads TGTGCCAGCAGTTACTCCGGGACAGCCTACGAGCAGTACTTC.

The chain employs TRBV20-1 and TRBJ1-1; possibly TRBD1 for D (6 bases). The CDR3 runs to 11 residues. The germline V gene has CDR1 DFQATT and CDR2 SNEGSKA (reference sequence). The germline V and J ends were trimmed by 3 bases and 5 bases, with 7 bases remaining between them. The CDR3, as DNA: TGCAGTGCTAGCGGACAGACTGAAGCTTTCTTT. It yields the protein CSASGQTEAFF.

V is TRBV4-2 and J is TRBJ2-6; D gene ambiguous. Germline CDR1 LGHNA, CDR2 YNFKEQ. The CDR3 has 16 amino acids. Trimming stripped 0 bases from V and 0 bases from J, with 6 bases between. The CDR3 loop reads CASSQEEISGANVLTF. The CDR3 DNA reads as TGTGCCAGCAGCCAAGAAGAGATCTCTGGGGCCAACGTCCTGACTTTC.

This chain links TRBV9 with TRBJ2-7; D is unresolved. There are 14 residues in the CDR3. Trimming pared 0 bases from V and 3 bases from J, leaving 10 bases between. The V gene's germline CDR1 is SGDLS and CDR2 YYNGEE. As DNA, the CDR3 is TGTGCCAGCAGCGTAGCCTCGACTGACTACGAGCAGTACTTC. Translated: CASSVASTDYEQYF. The full variable domain, completed using reference TRBV9 and TRBJ2-7, is DSGVTQTPKHLITATGQRVTLRCSPRSGDLSVYWYQQSLDQGLQFLIQYYNGEERAKGNILERFSAQQFPDLHSELNLSSLELGDSALYFCASSVASTDYEQYFGPGTRLTVT.

The J gene is TRBJ2-7, the V gene TRBV7-2, with D uncertain. CDR1 is SGHTA, CDR2 FQGNSA, per germline. Trimming took 1 base from V and 4 from J, leaving 8 bases between them. CDR3 length: 13 residues. The CDR3 loop reads CASSLGSRYEQYF. The CDR3 bases are TGTGCCAGCAGCTTAGGATCCAGGTACGAGCAGTACTTC.

The chain recombines TRBV2 with TRBJ1-2; 12 positions match TRBD1. This CDR3 spans 15 amino acids. V lost 6 bases, J lost 4 bases, and 6 bases stayed unmatched. CDR1 is SNHLY and CDR2 is FYNNEI in the germline V gene. As DNA, the CDR3 is TGTGCCAGCAGAGCCTGGGGACAGGGGGCCTATGGCTACACCTTC. As protein: CASRAWGQGAYGYTF.

This chain links TRBV5-1 with TRBJ2-7; 9 bases map to TRBD1. The CDR3 totals 15 residues. J gave up 3 bases and V 0 bases, and 4 bases lay outside the gene matches. The germline gives CDR1 SGHRS, CDR2 YFSETQ. As DNA, the CDR3 is TGCGCCAGCAGCTTGGTCCGGGACAGGGACTACGAGCAGTACTTC. Encoded protein: CASSLVRDRDYEQYF.

Comment on this clone: An end of the junction differs from the germline gene, which may be a read error. The J gene is TRBJ2-7, the V gene TRBV27; 7 bases are a match to TRBD2. The germline gives CDR1 MNHEY, CDR2 SMNVEV (reference sequence). The CDR3 spans 16 residues. CDR3 sequence: CASSVGGRAYSDEQYF. Here the CDR3 DNA reads TGTGCCAGCAGCGTCGGAGGGAGGGCCTACTCCGACGAGCAGTACTTC.

V usage is TRBV12-3 or TRBV12-4 and J usage is TRBJ2-1; D is unclear. The CDR3 consists of 12 residues. Trimming pared 3 bases from V and 6 bases from J, leaving 6 bases between. The CDR3 loop reads CASSFIVNEQFF. The CDR3 DNA sequence: TGTGCCAGCAGTTTTATAGTCAATGAGCAGTTCTTC.

The V call is TRBV28, the J call TRBJ1-2; 8 bases match TRBD1. This CDR3 region has 13 residues. Germline CDR1 is MDHEN and CDR2 is SYDVKM. V shed 4 bases and J 5 bases; nucleotides not matched to a gene: 3. This CDR3 reads CASSSGQAYGYTF. The CDR3 DNA reads TGTGCCAGCAGTTCGGGACAGGCGTATGGCTACACCTTC.

The chain couples TRBV5-1 to TRBJ2-7; D gene unclear. The length of the CDR3 is 16 residues. The germline V gene encodes CDR1 SGHRS and CDR2 YFSETQ. V gave up 0 bases and J gave up 3 bases, with 16 bases separating them. The CDR3 DNA reads as TGCGCCAGCAGCTTGGATGCTAGTCGAGTGTACTACGAGCAGTACTTC. This sequence encodes CASSLDASRVYYEQYF.

The chain has TRBV29-1 and TRBJ2-3; the match to TRBD1 covers 9 bases. After removal of 3 bases from V and 4 bases from J, the junction contained 11 bases not matched to a gene. CDR1 is SQVTM and CDR2 is ANQGSEA in the germline V gene. The CDR3 loop spans 16 amino acids. The CDR3 region is CSVDLRDRVVADTQYF. Here the CDR3 DNA reads TGCAGCGTTGATCTTAGGGACAGGGTAGTGGCAGATACGCAGTATTTT.